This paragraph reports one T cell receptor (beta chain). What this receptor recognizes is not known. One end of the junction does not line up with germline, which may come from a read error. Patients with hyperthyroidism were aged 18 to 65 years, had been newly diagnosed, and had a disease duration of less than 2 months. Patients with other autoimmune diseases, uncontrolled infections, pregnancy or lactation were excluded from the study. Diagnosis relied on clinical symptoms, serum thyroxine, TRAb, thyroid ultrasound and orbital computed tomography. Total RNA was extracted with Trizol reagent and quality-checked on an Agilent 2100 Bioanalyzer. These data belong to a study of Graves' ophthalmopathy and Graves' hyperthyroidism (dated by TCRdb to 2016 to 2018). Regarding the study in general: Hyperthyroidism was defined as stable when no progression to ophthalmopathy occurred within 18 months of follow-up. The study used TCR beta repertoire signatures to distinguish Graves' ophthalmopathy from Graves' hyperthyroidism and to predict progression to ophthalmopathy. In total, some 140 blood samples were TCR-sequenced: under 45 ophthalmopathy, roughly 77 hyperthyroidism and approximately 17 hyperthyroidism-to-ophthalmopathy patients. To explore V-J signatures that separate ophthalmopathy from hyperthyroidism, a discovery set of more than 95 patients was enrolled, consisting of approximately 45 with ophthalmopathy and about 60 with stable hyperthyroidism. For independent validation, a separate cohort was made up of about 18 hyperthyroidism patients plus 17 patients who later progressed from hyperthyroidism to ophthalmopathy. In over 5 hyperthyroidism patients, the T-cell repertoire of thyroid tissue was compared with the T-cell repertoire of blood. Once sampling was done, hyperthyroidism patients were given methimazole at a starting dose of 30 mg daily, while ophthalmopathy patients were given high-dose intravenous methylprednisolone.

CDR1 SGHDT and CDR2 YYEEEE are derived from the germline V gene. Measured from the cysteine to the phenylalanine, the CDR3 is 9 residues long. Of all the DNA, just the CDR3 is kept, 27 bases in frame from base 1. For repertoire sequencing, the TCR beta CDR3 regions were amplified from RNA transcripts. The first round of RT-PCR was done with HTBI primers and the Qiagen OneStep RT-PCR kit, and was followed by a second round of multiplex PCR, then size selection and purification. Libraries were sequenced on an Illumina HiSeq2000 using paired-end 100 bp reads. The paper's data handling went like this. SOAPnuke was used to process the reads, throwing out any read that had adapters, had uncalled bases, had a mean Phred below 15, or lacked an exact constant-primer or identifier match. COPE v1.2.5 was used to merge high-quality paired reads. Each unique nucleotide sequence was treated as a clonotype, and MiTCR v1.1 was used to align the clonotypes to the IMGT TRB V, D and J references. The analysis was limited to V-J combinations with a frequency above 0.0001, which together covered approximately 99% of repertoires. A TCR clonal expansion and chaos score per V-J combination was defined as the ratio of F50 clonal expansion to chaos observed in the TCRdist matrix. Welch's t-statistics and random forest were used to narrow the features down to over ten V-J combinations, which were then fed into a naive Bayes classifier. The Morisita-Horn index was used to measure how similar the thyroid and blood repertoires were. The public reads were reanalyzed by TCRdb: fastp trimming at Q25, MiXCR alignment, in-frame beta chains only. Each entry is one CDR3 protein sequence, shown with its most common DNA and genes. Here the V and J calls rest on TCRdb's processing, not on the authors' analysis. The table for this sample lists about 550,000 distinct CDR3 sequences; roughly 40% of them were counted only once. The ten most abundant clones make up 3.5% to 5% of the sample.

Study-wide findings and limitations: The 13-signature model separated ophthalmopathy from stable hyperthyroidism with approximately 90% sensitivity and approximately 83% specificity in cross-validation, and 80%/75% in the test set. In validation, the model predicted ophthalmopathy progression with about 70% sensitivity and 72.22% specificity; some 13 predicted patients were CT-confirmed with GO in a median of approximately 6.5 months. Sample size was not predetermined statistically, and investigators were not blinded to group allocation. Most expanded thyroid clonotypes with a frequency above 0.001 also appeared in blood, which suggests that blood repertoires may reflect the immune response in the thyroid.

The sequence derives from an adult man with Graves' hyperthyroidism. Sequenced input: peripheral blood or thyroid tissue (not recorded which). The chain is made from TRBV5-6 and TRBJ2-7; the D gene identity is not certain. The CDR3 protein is CASSLEQNF. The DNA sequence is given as TGTGCCAGCAGCTTGGAGCAGAACTTC.